This passage covers 15 T cell receptor beta chains from one sample sequenced in a study of vaccination and CD4 T cells after COVID-19. The treatment here: roughly nine-day PBMC culture with coronavirus spike peptide pools or control peptides (ViraFEST assay). Gathered ahead of the COVID-19 pandemic (2011-2018) were the CD4+ T cells of the unexposed donor. The antigens for these receptors are not known. Researchers used the Oncomine TCR Beta short-read assay to sequence DNA from cultured CD4+ T cells. TCRdb processed the PCR reads anew with MiXCR; each CDR3 protein has one entry. The sample shows 8,500 to 9,500 distinct CDR3 sequences, roughly a third of them seen only once. Sequenced sample: CD4+ T cells from blood, cultured in vitro. The receptors originated from a human donor in good health.

This sequence joins TRBV25-1 and TRBJ1-2; D possibly corresponds to TRBD1 (6 bases). From germline, CDR1 is MGHDK and CDR2 SYGVNS. The length of the CDR3 is 19 residues. The V gene lost 1 base and the J gene lost 4 bases, with 25 bases spanning the gap. In DNA form, the CDR3 reads TGTGCCAGCAGTGAATTGGACCCGAGGGGGGGCGCTTCGATCTATGGCTACACCTTC. Its translation: CASSELDPRGGASIYGYTF.

For the CDR3, the DNA is TGTGCCAGCAGTTTAGCGGGGGGCTACGAGCAGTACTTC. Its translation: CASSLAGGYEQYF. V and J are TRBV12-3 or TRBV12-4 and TRBJ2-7, with TRBD2 as a possible D gene (6 bases). The CDR3 contains 13 residues. Trimming cost V 0 bases and J 3 bases, with 6 bases left between them.

V and J are TRBV7-3 and TRBJ2-2; tentatively, D is TRBD2 (6 bases). V was clipped by 3 bases and J by 0 bases, with 8 bases between them. From germline, CDR1 is SGHTA and CDR2 FQGTGA. The CDR3 totals 15 residues. CDR3 in DNA: TGTGCCAGCAGCTTCGGGACTCCGAACACCGGGGAGCTGTTTTTT. This gives the protein CASSFGTPNTGELFF.

This clonotype was counted between two and nine times. The chain employs TRBV27 and TRBJ1-1; 9 bases are shared with TRBD1. V shed 2 bases, J shed 5 bases, and the junction held 3 bases outside the gene matches. Germline values: CDR1 MNHEY, CDR2 SMNVEV (reference sequence). This CDR3 comprises 14 residues. The DNA for the CDR3 is TGTGCCAGCAGTTTACGCGACAGGGGGACTGAAGCTTTCTTT. It translates to CASSLRDRGTEAFF.

The table lists this clonotype with a few counts. The chain joins TRBV10-2 to TRBJ1-2; a weak D match, TRBD1 (5 bases). V was pared by 3 bases and J by 4 bases, with 9 bases between. The germline V gene has CDR1 WSHSY and CDR2 SAAADI. The CDR3 is made up of 13 amino acids. The CDR3 DNA sequence: TGCGCCAGCAGTGATACAGGCCTCTATGGCTACACCTTC. It yields the protein CASSDTGLYGYTF.

CDR3 region: CSAGLQGGYRGLFF. The CDR3 DNA sequence: TGCAGTGCCGGATTACAGGGGGGTTACAGGGGACTGTTTTTT. The chain links TRBV20-1 to TRBJ1-4; 8 nucleotides align to TRBD1. The CDR3 spans 14 residues. Germline V gives CDR1 DFQATT, CDR2 SNEGSKA (reference sequence). With V trimmed by 6 bases and J by 13 bases, 16 bases remained unmatched.

This clonotype showed up just a few times. This sequence joins TRBV7-3 and TRBJ1-1, with D tentatively TRBD1 (5 bases). V was clipped by 1 base and J by 3 bases, with 12 bases between them. CDR3 length: 15 residues. Germline assignment: CDR1 SGHTA and CDR2 FQGTGA. CDR3 amino acids: CASSLILVGDTEAFF. As DNA, the CDR3 is TGTGCCAGCAGCTTAATACTAGTAGGGGACACTGAAGCTTTCTTT.

This clonotype was detected a few times. This chain uses TRBV7-9 with TRBJ1-4; D remains unclear. The germline gives CDR1 SEHNR, CDR2 FQNEAQ (reference sequence). The CDR3 has 12 amino acids. The V and J ends lost 2 bases and 10 bases respectively, with 8 bases between them. The CDR3 protein is CASSLSVGKLFF. The CDR3 nucleotides are TGTGCCAGCAGCTTATCCGTGGGAAAACTGTTTTTT.

The genes are TRBV4-2 and TRBJ1-2; a weak D match, TRBD1 (5 bases). The CDR3 covers 12 residues. V was shortened by 3 bases and J by 7 bases, with 9 bases between the two germline ends. In germline, CDR1 is LGHNA, CDR2 YNFKEQ. DNA of the CDR3: TGTGCCAGCAGCCACTGGGGCTCTGGCTACACCTTC. Translating it yields CASSHWGSGYTF.

The gene calls are TRBV27 and TRBJ2-7; the D is unclear. CDR3 length equals 10 residues. CDR1 is MNHEY and CDR2 is SMNVEV in the germline V gene (reference sequence). Trimming stripped 4 bases from V and 2 bases from J, with 0 bases between. The CDR3 DNA reads as TGTGCCAGCAGTTCCTACGAGCAGTACTTC. This encodes CASSSYEQYF.

This clonotype has only a few counts. This chain uses TRBV6-1 with TRBJ2-7; 9 positions agree with TRBD1. The CDR3 has 15 amino acids. Trimming removed 7 bases from V and 3 bases from J; junction bases left unmatched: 10. Germline values: CDR1 MNHNS, CDR2 SASEGT. The CDR3 protein is CASIPGGTGLYEQYF. CDR3 DNA sequence: TGTGCCAGCATTCCGGGTGGGACAGGGCTCTACGAGCAGTACTTC.

The rearrangement joins TRBV6-5 to TRBJ1-6; weak D call: TRBD1 (6 bases). V gave up 0 bases and J gave up 2 bases, with 8 bases separating them. Per germline, CDR1 MNHEY and CDR2 SVGAGI. The CDR3 length is 16 residues. CDR3 DNA sequence: TGTGCCAGCAGTTACTCGGGGGGCGCCTATAATTCACCCCTCCACTTT. This codes for CASSYSGGAYNSPLHF.

The genes are TRBV19 and TRBJ1-1; D uncertain. V gave up 2 bases and J gave up 3 bases, with 4 bases separating them. The germline CDR1 and CDR2 sequences are LNHDA and SQIVND (reference sequence). This CDR3 is built from 12 residues. For the CDR3, the DNA is TGTGCCAGTAGTATATCGGACACTGAAGCTTTCTTT. As protein: CASSISDTEAFF.

The chain has TRBV5-4 and TRBJ1-1, with D possibly being TRBD1 (5 bases). The CDR3 is 11 residues long. The germline V gene has CDR1 SGHNT and CDR2 YYREEE (reference sequence). V gave up 2 bases and J gave up 11 bases, with 10 bases separating them. CDR3 in DNA: TGTGCCAGCAGCTTTGAAGGGGCCGCTTTCTTT. Its translation: CASSFEGAAFF.

This clonotype is judged medium-sized (0.01 to 0.1%). The chain joins TRBV6-5 to TRBJ1-1, with a possible D match to TRBD1 (5 bases). Germline-derived CDR1 and CDR2 are MNHEY and SVGAGI. The V end lost 2 bases, the J end lost 3 bases, and 10 bases lay between the germline ends. The CDR3 consists of 14 residues. CDR3 sequence (DNA): TGTGCCAGCAGTTACGGACACCCGGACACTGAAGCTTTCTTT. Translated: CASSYGHPDTEAFF.